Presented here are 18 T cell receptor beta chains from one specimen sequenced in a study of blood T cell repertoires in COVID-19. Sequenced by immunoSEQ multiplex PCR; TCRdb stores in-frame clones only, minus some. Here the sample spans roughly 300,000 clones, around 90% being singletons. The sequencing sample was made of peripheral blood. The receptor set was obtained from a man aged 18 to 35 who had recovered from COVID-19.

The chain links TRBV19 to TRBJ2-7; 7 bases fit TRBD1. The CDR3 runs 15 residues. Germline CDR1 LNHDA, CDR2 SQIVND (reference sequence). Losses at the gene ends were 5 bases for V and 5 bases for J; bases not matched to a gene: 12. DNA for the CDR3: TGTGCCAGTAGTGTCACCCTCAGGGGGTCGGACGAGCAGTACTTC. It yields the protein CASSVTLRGSDEQYF.

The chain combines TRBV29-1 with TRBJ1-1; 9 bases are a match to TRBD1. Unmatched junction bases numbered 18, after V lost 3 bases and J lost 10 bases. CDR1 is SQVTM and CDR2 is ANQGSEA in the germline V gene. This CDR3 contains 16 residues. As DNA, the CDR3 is TGCAGCGTTGAGGGGGGGACAGGGTCTTTTCCGCAGAGAGCTTTCTTT. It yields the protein CSVEGGTGSFPQRAFF.

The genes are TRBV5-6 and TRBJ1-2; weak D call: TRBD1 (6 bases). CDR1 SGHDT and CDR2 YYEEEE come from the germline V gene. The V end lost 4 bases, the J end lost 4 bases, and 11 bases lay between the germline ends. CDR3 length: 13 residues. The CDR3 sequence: CASSQQGSYGYTF. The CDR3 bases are TGTGCCAGCAGCCAACAGGGAAGCTATGGCTACACCTTC.

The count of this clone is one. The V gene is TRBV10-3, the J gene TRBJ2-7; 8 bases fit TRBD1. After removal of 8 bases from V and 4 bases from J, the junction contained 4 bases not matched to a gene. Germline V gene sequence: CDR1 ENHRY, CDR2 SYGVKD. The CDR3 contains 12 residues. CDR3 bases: TGTGCCATCCGAGACAGGGGTTACGAGCAGTACTTC. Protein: CAIRDRGYEQYF.

Here the CDR3 reads CASSQSTSGALPTVIYEQYF. CDR3 in DNA: TGCGCCAGCAGCCAGTCGACTAGCGGGGCCCTTCCCACGGTCATTTACGAGCAGTACTTC. The gene calls are TRBV4-1 and TRBJ2-7; 11 nucleotides line up with TRBD2. The CDR3 covers 20 residues. V dropped 3 bases and J dropped 4; count of bases not matched to a gene: 20. From germline, CDR1 is MGHRA and CDR2 YSYEKL.

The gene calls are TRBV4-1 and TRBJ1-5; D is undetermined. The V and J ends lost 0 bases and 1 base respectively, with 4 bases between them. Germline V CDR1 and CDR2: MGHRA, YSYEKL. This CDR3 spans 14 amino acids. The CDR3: CASSQERSNQPQHF. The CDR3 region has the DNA TGCGCCAGCAGCCAAGAACGGAGCAATCAGCCCCAGCATTTT.

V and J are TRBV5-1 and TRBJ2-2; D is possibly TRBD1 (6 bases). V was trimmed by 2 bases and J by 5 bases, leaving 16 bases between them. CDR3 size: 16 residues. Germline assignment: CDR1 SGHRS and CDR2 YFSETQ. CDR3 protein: CASSLGTPLGTGELFF. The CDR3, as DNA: TGCGCCAGCAGCTTAGGGACACCCCTGGGAACCGGGGAGCTGTTTTTT.

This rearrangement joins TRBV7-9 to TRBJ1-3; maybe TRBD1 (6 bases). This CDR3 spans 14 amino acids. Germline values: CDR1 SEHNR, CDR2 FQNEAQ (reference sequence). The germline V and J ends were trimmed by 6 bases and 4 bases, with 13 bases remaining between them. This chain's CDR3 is CASSQQGPGNTIYF. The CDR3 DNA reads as TGTGCCAGCAGTCAACAGGGCCCGGGAAACACCATATATTTT.

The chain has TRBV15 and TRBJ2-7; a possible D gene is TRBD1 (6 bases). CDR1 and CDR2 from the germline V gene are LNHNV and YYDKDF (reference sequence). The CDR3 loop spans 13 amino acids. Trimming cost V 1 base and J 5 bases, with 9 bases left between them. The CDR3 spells CATSRGRGDEQYF. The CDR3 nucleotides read TGTGCCACCAGCAGAGGCAGGGGAGACGAGCAGTACTTC.

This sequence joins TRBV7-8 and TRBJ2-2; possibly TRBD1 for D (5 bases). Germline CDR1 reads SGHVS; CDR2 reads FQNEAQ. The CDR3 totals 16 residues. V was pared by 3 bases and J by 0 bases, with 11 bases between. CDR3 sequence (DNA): TGTGCCAGCAGCTTTATGACAGATTCGAACACCGGGGAGCTGTTTTTT. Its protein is CASSFMTDSNTGELFF.

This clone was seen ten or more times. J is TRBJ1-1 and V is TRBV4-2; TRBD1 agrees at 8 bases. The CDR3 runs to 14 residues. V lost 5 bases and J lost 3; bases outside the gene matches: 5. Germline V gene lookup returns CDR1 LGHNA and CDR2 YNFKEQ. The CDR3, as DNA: TGTGCCAGCAGCACAGGGGGAACTGACACTGAAGCTTTCTTT. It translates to CASSTGGTDTEAFF.

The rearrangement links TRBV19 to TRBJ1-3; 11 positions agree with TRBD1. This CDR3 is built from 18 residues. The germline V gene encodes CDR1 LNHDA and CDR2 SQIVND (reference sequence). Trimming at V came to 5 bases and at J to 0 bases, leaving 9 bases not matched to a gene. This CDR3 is CASSSRTGTGGSGNTIYF. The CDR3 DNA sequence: TGTGCCAGTAGTTCACGGACCGGGACAGGGGGCTCTGGAAACACCATATATTTT. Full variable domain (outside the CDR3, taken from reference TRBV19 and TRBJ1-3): DGGITQSPKYLFRKEGQNVTLSCEQNLNHDAMYWYRQDPGQGLRLIYYSQIVNDFQKGDIAEGYSVSREKKESFPLTVTSAQKNPTAFYLCASSSRTGTGGSGNTIYFGEGSWLTVV.

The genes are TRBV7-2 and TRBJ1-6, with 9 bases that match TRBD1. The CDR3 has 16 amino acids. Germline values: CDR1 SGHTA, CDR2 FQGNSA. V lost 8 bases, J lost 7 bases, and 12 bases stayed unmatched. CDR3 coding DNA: TGTGCCAGCGGCCAGAAAGGACAGGGGTTAAATTCACCCCTCCACTTT. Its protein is CASGQKGQGLNSPLHF.

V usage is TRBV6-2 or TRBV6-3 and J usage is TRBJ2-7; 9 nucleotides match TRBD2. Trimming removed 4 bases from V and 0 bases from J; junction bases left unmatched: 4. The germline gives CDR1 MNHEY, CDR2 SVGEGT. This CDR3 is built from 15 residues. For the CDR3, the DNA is TGTGCCAGCAGTTTGCTAGCGGGGCCCTCCTACGAGCAGTACTTC. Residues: CASSLLAGPSYEQYF.

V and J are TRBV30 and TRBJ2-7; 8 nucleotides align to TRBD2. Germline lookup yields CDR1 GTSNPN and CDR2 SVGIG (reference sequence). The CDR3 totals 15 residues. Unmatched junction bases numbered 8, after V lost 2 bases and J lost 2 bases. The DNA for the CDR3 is TGTGCCTGGAGTTATAGCGGGGATACCACCTACGAGCAGTACTTC. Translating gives CAWSYSGDTTYEQYF.

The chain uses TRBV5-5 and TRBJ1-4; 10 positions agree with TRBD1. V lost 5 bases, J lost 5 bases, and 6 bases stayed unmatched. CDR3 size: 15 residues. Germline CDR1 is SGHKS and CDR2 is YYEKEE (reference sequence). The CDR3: CASRLAGQGNEKLFF. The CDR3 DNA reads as TGTGCCAGCAGGCTAGCGGGACAGGGGAATGAAAAACTGTTTTTT.

The CDR3 is CASSLDRWASGRGGNEQFF. DNA for the CDR3: TGTGCCAGCAGCTTAGATAGGTGGGCTAGCGGGAGAGGAGGCAATGAGCAGTTCTTC. The chain has TRBV11-3 and TRBJ2-1; 10 bases line up with TRBD2. V lost 0 bases to trimming and J lost 6 bases; unmatched junction nucleotides: 14. CDR3 size: 19 residues. Germline V CDR1 and CDR2: SGHNT, YENEEA.

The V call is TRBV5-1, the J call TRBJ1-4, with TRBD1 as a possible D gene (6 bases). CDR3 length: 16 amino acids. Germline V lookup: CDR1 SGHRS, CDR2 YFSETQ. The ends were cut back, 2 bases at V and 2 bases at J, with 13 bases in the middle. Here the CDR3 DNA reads TGCGCCAGCAGCTTTAATTCGAGGGGGACTAATGAAAAACTGTTTTTT. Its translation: CASSFNSRGTNEKLFF.